The source of this T cell receptor (beta chain) is a study of T cell repertoires in cytomegalovirus infection. This clonotype was recorded at least ten times. CDR1 is SGHTA, CDR2 FQGNSA, per germline. V was pared by 2 bases and J by 3 bases, with 11 bases between. The length of the CDR3 is 14 residues. Each CDR3 protein gets one entry after TCRdb re-called the reads with MiXCR. The sample yields fewer than 400,000 distinct CDR3 sequences, 15% to 20% seen once. The chain combines TRBV7-2 with TRBJ2-7, with D maybe TRBD2 (6 bases). The sample consisted of PBMCs. This clonotype was sampled from a human donor in good health (CMV status not recorded). Some clones in this sample may be carry-over from other donors' samples. CDR3 residues: CASSLFAGNYEQYF. CDR3 coding DNA: TGTGCCAGCAGCTTATTTGCGGGAAACTACGAGCAGTACTTC. The whole variable domain, filled in from reference TRBV7-2 and TRBJ2-7, reads GAGVSQSPSNKVTEKGKDVELRCDPISGHTALYWYRQSLGQGLEFLIYFQGNSAPDKSGLPSDRFSAERTGGSVSTLTIQRTQQEDSAVYLCASSLFAGNYEQYFGPGTRLTVT.